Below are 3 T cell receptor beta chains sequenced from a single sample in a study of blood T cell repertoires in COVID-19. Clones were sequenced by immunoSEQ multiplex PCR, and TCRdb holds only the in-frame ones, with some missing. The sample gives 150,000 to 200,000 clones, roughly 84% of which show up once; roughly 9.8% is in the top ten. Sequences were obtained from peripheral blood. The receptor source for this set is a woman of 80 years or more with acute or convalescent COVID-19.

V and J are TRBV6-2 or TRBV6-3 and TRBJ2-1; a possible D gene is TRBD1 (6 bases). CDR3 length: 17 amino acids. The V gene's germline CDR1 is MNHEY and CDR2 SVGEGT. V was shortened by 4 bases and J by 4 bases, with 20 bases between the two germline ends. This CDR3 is CASSSIRTANWYNEQFF. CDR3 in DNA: TGTGCCAGCAGTTCTATTAGGACAGCAAACTGGTACAATGAGCAGTTCTTC.

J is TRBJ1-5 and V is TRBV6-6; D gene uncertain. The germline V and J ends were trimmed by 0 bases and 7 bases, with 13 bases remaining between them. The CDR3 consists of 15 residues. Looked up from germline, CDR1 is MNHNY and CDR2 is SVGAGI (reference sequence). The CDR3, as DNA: TGTGCCAGCAGTTACTCAAACCCGGGGAGACAGCCCCAGCATTTT. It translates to CASSYSNPGRQPQHF.

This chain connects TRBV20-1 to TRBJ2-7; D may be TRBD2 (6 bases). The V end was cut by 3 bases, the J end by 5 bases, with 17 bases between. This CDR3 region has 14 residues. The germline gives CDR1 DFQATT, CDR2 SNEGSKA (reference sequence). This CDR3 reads CSASSASGGNEQYF. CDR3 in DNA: TGCAGTGCTAGTTCGGCTAGTGGGGGGAACGAGCAGTACTTC.